This T cell receptor (beta chain) is drawn from a study of T cells in Graves' hyperthyroidism and ophthalmopathy. Across the whole study: Peripheral blood sampling occurred at initial diagnosis, before any treatment.

For the diagnoses, clinical symptoms, serum thyroxine and TRAb, thyroid ultrasound and orbital computed tomography were used. This CDR3 region has 17 residues. The V gene's germline CDR1 is SEHNR and CDR2 FQNEAQ (reference sequence). V shed 0 bases and J shed 0 bases, with 11 bases lying between them. There were TCR beta CDR3 regions amplified from RNA transcripts. The TCR CDR3 first-round RT-PCR relied on the HTBI primer set. TCRdb re-analysed the multiplex PCR reads in MiXCR, keeping a single row per CDR3 protein. The repertoire includes hundreds of thousands of distinct CDR3 sequences, about 38% of them detected once, and 7% to 10% sits in the top ten. General observations from the study: Blood also held most thyroid clonotypes expanded beyond 0.001.

Concerning this clonotype itself: Its antigen remains unidentified.

The clonotype originates from a man aged 18 to 29 with Graves' hyperthyroidism. The chain joins TRBV7-9 to TRBJ2-2, with D tentatively TRBD1 or TRBD2 (5 bases each). What was sequenced was blood. The CDR3 DNA is TGTGCCAGCAGCTTAGCGCTCGGGGCGTCGAACACCGGGGAGCTGTTTTTT. Protein sequence: CASSLALGASNTGELFF.